This T cell receptor (beta chain) was retrieved from a study of CD8+CD57+ T cells in acquired aplastic anemia. Study information: The mean DNA yield obtained from sorted CD4+ and CD8+ cells came to around 3 ug.

Broader study findings: Patients did not significantly differ from controls in CD8+ Simpson's diversity.

The CDR3 runs 17 residues. Trimming cost V 5 bases and J 4 bases, with 22 bases left between them. Germline CDR1 and CDR2: SGDLS and YYNGEE. Both TCR beta VDJ combination and CDR3 sequence profiling were carried out. Genomic DNA was the template for this profiling. TCRdb ran MiXCR on the reads and lists one entry per CDR3 protein. This table holds about 180,000 distinct CDR3 sequences, about 44% found once. Patients sequenced had flow cytometry evidence of CD8+CD57+ cell expansion. Patients were therapy-naive when their blood was sampled. About this clonotype: Its antigen remains unidentified. Given a much more abundant clone one base away, this may be a read error.

The chain uses TRBV9 and TRBJ1-3; perhaps TRBD1 as D (5 bases). The sample was sorted CD4+, CD8+, or CD8+CD57+ T cells (not recorded which) from PBMCs. This receptor was obtained from a human donor with aplastic anemia. The CDR3 bases are TGTGCCAGCAGTAGCCCTTCCGCAGGGTCTGGAGGAAACACCATATATTTT. It specifies CASSSPSAGSGGNTIYF.